This is a list of T cell receptor beta chains from one sample in a study of T cell responses to AZD1222 COVID-19 vaccine. The protocol was immunoSEQ multiplex PCR, while the TCRdb copy is restricted to in-frame clones and leaves out a portion. The sample lists 150,000 to 200,000 clones, more than 75% occurring once. The sample here was peripheral blood, taken on day 0 of MenACWY control vaccination. The receptors were sampled from an adult in good health. The CDR3 runs from the conserved cysteine through the conserved F or W.

TRBJ1-4 TRBV5-1 CASSLGDRNREKLFF
TRBJ1-2 TRBV2 CASSTTQGGGYGYTF
TRBJ1-1 TRBV6-5 CASSSSGIGANTEAFF
TRBJ2-5 TRBV28 CASSPSSGPGETQYF
TRBJ1-1 TRBV30 CAWSMGGEAFF
TRBJ1-6 TRBV30 CAWSGQGGNSPLHF
TRBJ1-2 TRBV28 CASSAHLDREVAGYTF
TRBJ2-5 TRBV7-2 CASSSLIAVGLGQETQYF
TRBJ1-2 TRBV5-4 CASSIGYGYTF
TRBJ2-1 TRBV27 CASTRTGGDEQFF
TRBJ1-1 TRBV28 CASYTTGGNTEAFF
TRBJ2-5 TRBV28 CASSLTGARETQYF
TRBJ2-5 TRBV11-2 CASRNSSGKYQETQYF
TRBJ1-1 TRBV6-6 CASRDQGRNTEAFF
TRBJ1-5 TRBV15 CATRRGGGWQPQHF
TRBJ1-5 TRBV19 CASSIAAGGNQPQHF
TRBJ1-1 TRBV7-6 CASSLAVGQGSNMNTEAFF
TRBJ1-5 TRBV19 CASSRHSENQPQHF
TRBJ2-3 TRBV27 CASSPDTRTDTQYF
TRBJ1-2 TRBV9 CASRTSQGLQGYTF
TRBJ1-2 TRBV2 CASSEGQGAAIYGYTF
TRBJ2-7 TRBV9 CASSVASGQTPYEQYF